This T cell receptor (beta chain) came from a study of blood T cell repertoires in COVID-19. Whole-study context: Nucleic acid was either cDNA or gDNA, and it came from T cells, B-cell-depleted T cells, or PBMCs.

Germline V lookup: CDR1 SGDLS, CDR2 YYNGEE. V was pared by 0 bases and J by 5 bases, with 14 bases between. The CDR3 spans 15 residues. Assay: immunoSEQ multiplex PCR; the TCRdb copy retains only in-frame clones and omits some. The sample comprises fewer than 30,000 clones, over 75% of which are singletons, and roughly 9.1% rests with the top ten. The chain recombines TRBV9 with TRBJ2-5; D possibly corresponds to TRBD1 (6 bases). Input material: peripheral blood. The receptor was derived from a man between 60 and 75 years old with acute or convalescent COVID-19. Here the CDR3 DNA reads TGTGCCAGCAGCGTAGGACCGAGTCAGGGGGAGACCCAGTACTTC. This gives the protein CASSVGPSQGETQYF. The entire variable domain, with the rest obtained from reference TRBV9 and TRBJ2-5, is as follows: DSGVTQTPKHLITATGQRVTLRCSPRSGDLSVYWYQQSLDQGLQFLIQYYNGEERAKGNILERFSAQQFPDLHSELNLSSLELGDSALYFCASSVGPSQGETQYFGPGTRLLVL.